Following are 10 T cell receptor beta chains from one sample sequenced in a study of CD8 T cells in Susac syndrome. Random-hexamer reverse transcription was applied to roughly 0.45 to 1 ug RNA. TCRdb independently ran MiXCR on the immunoSEQ multiplex PCR reads; one entry per CDR3 protein. The sample consists of fewer than 350,000 distinct CDR3 sequences, over 75% of them appearing once. The source material was CD8+ T cells from PBMCs. These receptors were taken from a human donor with multiple sclerosis.

The CDR3 here is CASSDTVLYGYTF. CDR3 nucleotides: TGTGCCAGCAGTGACACAGTGCTCTATGGCTACACCTTC. The chain couples TRBV12-3 or TRBV12-4 to TRBJ1-2; D is undetermined. V lost 5 bases to trimming and J lost 4 bases, with 11 bases between them. This CDR3 contains 13 residues.

This chain links TRBV7-9 with TRBJ2-3; TRBD1 agrees at 7 bases. The junction had 10 bases not matched to a gene; V was cut back by 3 bases and J by 1 base. CDR1 and CDR2 from the germline V gene are SEHNR and FQNEAQ (reference sequence). There are 17 residues in the CDR3. The CDR3 nucleotides are TGTGCCAGCAGCTTTGCCGCTGAGGGACAGCGCACAGATACGCAGTATTTT. Protein product: CASSFAAEGQRTDTQYF. The complete variable domain, with remaining parts taken from reference TRBV7-9 and TRBJ2-3, reads DTGVSQNPRHKITKRGQNVTFRCDPISEHNRLYWYRQTLGQGPEFLTYFQNEAQLEKSRLLSDRFSAERPKGSFSTLEIQRTEQGDSAMYLCASSFAAEGQRTDTQYFGPGTRLTVL.

The chain recombines TRBV6-5 with TRBJ2-3, with no clear D. Germline loops: CDR1 MNHEY, CDR2 SVGAGI. The V gene lost 2 bases and the J gene lost 0 bases, with 6 bases spanning the gap. This CDR3 is built from 14 residues. CDR3: CASSYLESTDTQYF. The DNA for the CDR3 is TGTGCCAGCAGTTACCTGGAGAGCACAGATACGCAGTATTTT.

The chain couples TRBV7-9 to TRBJ1-1, with 8 bases matching TRBD1. CDR3 length equals 12 residues. Germline V gene sequence: CDR1 SEHNR, CDR2 FQNEAQ (reference sequence). V shed 6 bases and J 10 bases; nucleotides not matched to a gene: 7. The CDR3 reads CASRVTGGRAFF. The CDR3 DNA is TGTGCCAGCAGGGTTACAGGGGGGAGAGCTTTCTTT.

The table lists this clonotype with a count of one. The chain combines TRBV25-1 with TRBJ2-1; no reliable D call. This CDR3 comprises 17 residues. V was trimmed by 1 base and J by 4 bases, leaving 17 bases between them. Per germline, CDR1 MGHDK and CDR2 SYGVNS. CDR3 amino acids: CASSEFVGNPLYNEQFF. CDR3 in DNA: TGTGCCAGCAGTGAATTCGTCGGTAACCCCCTTTACAATGAGCAGTTCTTC.

This clonotype was observed a single time. V is TRBV7-9 and J is TRBJ1-2, with D unclear. Germline lookup yields CDR1 SEHNR and CDR2 FQNEAQ (reference sequence). V was pared by 4 bases and J by 2 bases, with 8 bases between. The CDR3 contains 13 residues. CDR3 in amino acids: CASSYAGNYGYTF. The CDR3 bases are TGTGCCAGCAGCTATGCCGGGAACTATGGCTACACCTTC.

The chain uses TRBV13 and TRBJ2-7; 7 bases are a match to TRBD1. V shed 6 bases, J shed 6 bases, and the junction held 11 bases outside the gene matches. This CDR3 contains 14 residues. CDR1 and CDR2 from the germline V gene are PRHDT and FYEKMQ (reference sequence). This chain's CDR3 is CASRPLTGMAEQYF. The CDR3 DNA reads as TGTGCCAGCAGACCCCTGACAGGGATGGCCGAGCAGTACTTC.

This clonotype was recorded only once. The chain is built from TRBV5-4 and TRBJ2-3, with TRBD1 as a possible D gene (5 bases). The germline V and J ends were trimmed by 4 bases and 2 bases, with 17 bases remaining between them. The CDR3 runs 16 residues. Germline V gives CDR1 SGHNT, CDR2 YYREEE (reference sequence). Here the CDR3 DNA reads TGTGCCAGCAGCCCCGGCGTACAGGTCTACACAGATACGCAGTATTTT. As protein: CASSPGVQVYTDTQYF.

This chain joins TRBV28 and TRBJ2-5, with D possibly TRBD2 on 5 matching bases. Trimming cost V 3 bases and J 2 bases, with 10 bases left between them. CDR1 and CDR2 from the germline V gene are MDHEN and SYDVKM. The CDR3 runs 14 residues. CDR3 residues: CASSFVREQETQYF. The CDR3 DNA is TGTGCCAGCAGTTTTGTCCGGGAACAAGAGACCCAGTACTTC.

The rearrangement links TRBV7-8 to TRBJ2-3; D uncertain. Per the germline V gene, CDR1 is SGHVS and CDR2 is FQNEAQ. The CDR3 runs to 14 residues. The V and J ends lost 5 bases and 4 bases respectively, with 13 bases between them. CDR3 in amino acids: CASSPAPLPDTQYF. In nucleotides, the CDR3 is TGTGCCAGCAGCCCAGCTCCACTGCCAGATACGCAGTATTTT.